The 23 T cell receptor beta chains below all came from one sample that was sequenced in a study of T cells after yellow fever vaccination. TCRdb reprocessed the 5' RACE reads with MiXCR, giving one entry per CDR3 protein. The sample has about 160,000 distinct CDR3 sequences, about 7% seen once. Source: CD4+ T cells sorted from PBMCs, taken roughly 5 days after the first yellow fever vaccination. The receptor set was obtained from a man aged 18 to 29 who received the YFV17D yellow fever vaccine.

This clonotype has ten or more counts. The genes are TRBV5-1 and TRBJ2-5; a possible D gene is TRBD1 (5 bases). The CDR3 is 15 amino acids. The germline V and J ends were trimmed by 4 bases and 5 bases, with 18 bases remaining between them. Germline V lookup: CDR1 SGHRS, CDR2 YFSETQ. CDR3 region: CASSPDGGWGETQYF. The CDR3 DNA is TGCGCCAGCAGCCCGGACGGCGGATGGGGCGAGACCCAGTACTTC.

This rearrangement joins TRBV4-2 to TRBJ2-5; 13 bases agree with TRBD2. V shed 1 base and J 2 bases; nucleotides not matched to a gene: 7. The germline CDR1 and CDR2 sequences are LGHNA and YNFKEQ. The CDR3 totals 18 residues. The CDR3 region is CASSQAGGLAGLQETQYF. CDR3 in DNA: TGTGCCAGCAGCCAAGCGGGGGGACTAGCGGGGCTTCAAGAGACCCAGTACTTC.

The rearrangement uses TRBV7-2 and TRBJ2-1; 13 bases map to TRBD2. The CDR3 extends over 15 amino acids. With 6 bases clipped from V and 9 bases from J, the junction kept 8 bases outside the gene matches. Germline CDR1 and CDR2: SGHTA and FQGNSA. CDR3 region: CASSYTSGGAVEQFF. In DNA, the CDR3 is TGTGCCAGCAGTTATACTAGCGGGGGGGCCGTTGAGCAGTTCTTC.

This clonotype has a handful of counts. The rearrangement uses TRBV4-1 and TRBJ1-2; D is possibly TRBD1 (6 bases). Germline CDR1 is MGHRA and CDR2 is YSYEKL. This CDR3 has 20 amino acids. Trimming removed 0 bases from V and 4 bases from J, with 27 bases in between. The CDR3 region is CASSQEEGGGIRPLPYGYTF. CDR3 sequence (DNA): TGCGCCAGCAGCCAAGAGGAAGGGGGGGGGATACGACCACTTCCCTATGGCTACACCTTC.

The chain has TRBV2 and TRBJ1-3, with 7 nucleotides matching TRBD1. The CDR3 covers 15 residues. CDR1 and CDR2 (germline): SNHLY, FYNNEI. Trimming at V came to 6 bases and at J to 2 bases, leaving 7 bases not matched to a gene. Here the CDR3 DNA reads TGTGCCAGCAGACCAGGGGGTACTGCTGGAAACACCATATATTTT. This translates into CASRPGGTAGNTIYF.

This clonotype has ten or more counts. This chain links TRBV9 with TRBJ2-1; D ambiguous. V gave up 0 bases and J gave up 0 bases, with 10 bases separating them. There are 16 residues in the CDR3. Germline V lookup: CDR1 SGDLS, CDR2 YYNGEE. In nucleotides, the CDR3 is TGTGCCAGCAGCGTAGCTTTCGGCGCCTCCTACAATGAGCAGTTCTTC. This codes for CASSVAFGASYNEQFF.

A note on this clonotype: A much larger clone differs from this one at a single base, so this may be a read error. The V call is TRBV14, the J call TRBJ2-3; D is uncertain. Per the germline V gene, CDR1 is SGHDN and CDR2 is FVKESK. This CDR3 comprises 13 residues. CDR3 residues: CASIQDIENTQYF. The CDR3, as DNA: TGTGCCAGCATCCAAGATATCGAGAATACGCAGTATTTT.

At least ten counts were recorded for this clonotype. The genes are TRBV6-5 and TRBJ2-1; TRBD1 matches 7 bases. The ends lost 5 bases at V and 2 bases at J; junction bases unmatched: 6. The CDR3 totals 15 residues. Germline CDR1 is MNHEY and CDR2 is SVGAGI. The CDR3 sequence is CASSNTGDTYNEQFF. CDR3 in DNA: TGTGCCAGCAGTAACACAGGGGATACCTACAATGAGCAGTTCTTC.

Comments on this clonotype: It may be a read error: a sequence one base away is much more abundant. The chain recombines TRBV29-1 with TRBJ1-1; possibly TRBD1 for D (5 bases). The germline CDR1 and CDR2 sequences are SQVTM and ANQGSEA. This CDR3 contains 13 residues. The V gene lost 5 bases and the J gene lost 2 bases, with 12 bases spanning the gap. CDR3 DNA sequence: TGCAGCGTTCGGGGACGGATTAACACTGAAGCTTTCTTT. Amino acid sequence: CSVRGRINTEAFF.

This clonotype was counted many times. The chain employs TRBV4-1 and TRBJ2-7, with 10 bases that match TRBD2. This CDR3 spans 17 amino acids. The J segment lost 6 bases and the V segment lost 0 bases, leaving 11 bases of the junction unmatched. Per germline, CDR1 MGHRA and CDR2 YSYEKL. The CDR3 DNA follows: TGCGCCAGCAGCCAAGAAGGGAAAACTAGCGGGAAAACCGAGCAGTACTTC. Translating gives CASSQEGKTSGKTEQYF.

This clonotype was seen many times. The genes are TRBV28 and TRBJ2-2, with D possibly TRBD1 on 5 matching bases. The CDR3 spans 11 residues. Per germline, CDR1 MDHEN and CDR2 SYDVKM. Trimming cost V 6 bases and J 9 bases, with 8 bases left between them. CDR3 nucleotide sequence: TGTGCCAGCAGCCTGGACAGGGAGCTGTTTTTT. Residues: CASSLDRELFF.

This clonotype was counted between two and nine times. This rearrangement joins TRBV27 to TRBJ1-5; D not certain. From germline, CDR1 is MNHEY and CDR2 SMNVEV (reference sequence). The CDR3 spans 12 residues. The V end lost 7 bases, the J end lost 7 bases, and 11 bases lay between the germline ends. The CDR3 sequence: CASTERWQPQHF. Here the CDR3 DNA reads TGTGCCAGCACCGAACGGTGGCAGCCCCAGCATTTT.

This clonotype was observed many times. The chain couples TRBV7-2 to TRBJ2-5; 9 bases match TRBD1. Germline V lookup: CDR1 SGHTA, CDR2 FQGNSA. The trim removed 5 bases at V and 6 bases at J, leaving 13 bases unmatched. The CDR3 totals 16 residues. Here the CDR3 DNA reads TGTGCCAGCAGCCCCGGACAGGGGACGGGCAGAAAGACCCAGTACTTC. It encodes CASSPGQGTGRKTQYF.

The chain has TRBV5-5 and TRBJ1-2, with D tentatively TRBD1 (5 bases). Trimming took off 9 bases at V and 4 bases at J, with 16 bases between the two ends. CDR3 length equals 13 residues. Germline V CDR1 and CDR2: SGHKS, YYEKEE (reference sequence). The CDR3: CAMGLGLLYGYTF. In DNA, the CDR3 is TGTGCCATGGGCCTGGGACTGCTCTATGGCTACACCTTC.

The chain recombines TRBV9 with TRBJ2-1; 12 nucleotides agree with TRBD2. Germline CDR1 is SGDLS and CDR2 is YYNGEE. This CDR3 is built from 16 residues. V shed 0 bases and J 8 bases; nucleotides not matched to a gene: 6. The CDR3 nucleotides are TGTGCCAGCAGCGTAGCAGCTAGCGGGGGGGCTTATGAGCAGTTCTTC. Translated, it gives CASSVAASGGAYEQFF.

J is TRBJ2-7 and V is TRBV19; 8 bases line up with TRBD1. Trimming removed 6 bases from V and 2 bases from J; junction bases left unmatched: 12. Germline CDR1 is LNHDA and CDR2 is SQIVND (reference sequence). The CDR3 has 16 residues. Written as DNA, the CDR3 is TGTGCCAGTAGCGGGACAGGACTTGACCCCACCTACGAGCAGTACGTC. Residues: CASSGTGLDPTYEQYV.

The CDR3 DNA follows: TGTGCCAGCTCACCCGACACCTACGAGCAGTACTTC. Translation: CASSPDTYEQYF. V and J are TRBV18 and TRBJ2-7; D is unclear. The CDR3 sequence is 12 residues long. Trimming removed 3 bases at V and 2 bases at J, with 5 bases between. Germline V gene sequence: CDR1 KGHSH, CDR2 LQKENI.

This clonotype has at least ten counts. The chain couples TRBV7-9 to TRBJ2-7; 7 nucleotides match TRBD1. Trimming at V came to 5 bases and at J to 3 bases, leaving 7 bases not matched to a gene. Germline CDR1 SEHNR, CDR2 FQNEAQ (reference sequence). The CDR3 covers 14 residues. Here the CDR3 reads CASSPMGQIYEQYF. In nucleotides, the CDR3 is TGTGCCAGCAGCCCGATGGGACAGATCTACGAGCAGTACTTC.

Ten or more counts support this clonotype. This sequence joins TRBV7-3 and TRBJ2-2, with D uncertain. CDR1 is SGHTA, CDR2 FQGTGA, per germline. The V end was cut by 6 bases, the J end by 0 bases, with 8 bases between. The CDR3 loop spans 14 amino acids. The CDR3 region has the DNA TGTGCCAGCAGTGGGGTCCCGAACACCGGGGAGCTGTTTTTT. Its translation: CASSGVPNTGELFF.

As DNA, the CDR3 is TGTGCCAGCAGCTTCTCAGGAGGACGGGCAGATACGCAGTATTTT. Encoded protein: CASSFSGGRADTQYF. This sequence joins TRBV7-9 and TRBJ2-3; possible D gene TRBD2, 5 bases. The germline V gene has CDR1 SEHNR and CDR2 FQNEAQ (reference sequence). This CDR3 contains 15 residues. V was clipped by 3 bases and J by 4 bases, with 14 bases between them.

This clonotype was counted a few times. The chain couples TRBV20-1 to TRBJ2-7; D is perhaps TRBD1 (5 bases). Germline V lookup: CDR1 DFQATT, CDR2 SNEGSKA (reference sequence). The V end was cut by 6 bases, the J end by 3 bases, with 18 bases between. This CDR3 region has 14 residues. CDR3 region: CSAKDRMGHYEQYF. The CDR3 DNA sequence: TGCAGTGCGAAAGACAGAATGGGGCACTACGAGCAGTACTTC.

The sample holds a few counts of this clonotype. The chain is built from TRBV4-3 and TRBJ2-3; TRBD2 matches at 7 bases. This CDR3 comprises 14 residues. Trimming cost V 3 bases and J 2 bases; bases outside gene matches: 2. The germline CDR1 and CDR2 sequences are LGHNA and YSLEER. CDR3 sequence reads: CASSQAGDTDTQYF. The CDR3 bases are TGCGCCAGCAGCCAGGCGGGGGACACAGATACGCAGTATTTT.

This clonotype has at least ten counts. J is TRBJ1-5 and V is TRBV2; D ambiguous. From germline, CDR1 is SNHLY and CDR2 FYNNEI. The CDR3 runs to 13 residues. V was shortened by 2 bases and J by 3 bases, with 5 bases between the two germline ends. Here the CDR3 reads CASSESFNQPQHF. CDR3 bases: TGTGCCAGCAGTGAAAGCTTCAATCAGCCCCAGCATTTT. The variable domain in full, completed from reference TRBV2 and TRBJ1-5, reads EPEVTQTPSHQVTQMGQEVILRCVPISNHLYFYWYRQILGQKVEFLVSFYNNEISEKSEIFDDQFSVERPDGSNFTLKIRSTKLEDSAMYFCASSESFNQPQHFGDGTRLSIL.